There are a few counts of the clone carrying this T cell receptor beta chain. Its antigen is unidentified. Regarding time point: persistent/refractory GD, antithyroid drugs over 5 years with positive TRAb. Scientists built the TCR library using RNA that was extracted from PBMCs. This CDR3 comprises 14 residues. Germline V lookup: CDR1 DFQATT, CDR2 SNEGSKA (reference sequence). Trimming took 5 bases from V and 5 from J, leaving 18 bases between them. For TCR beta, libraries came from iRepertoire HTBI primers and Arm-PCR of CDR3 regions. Authors' methods: Analysis of the samples identified approximately 63 TRBV and over 13 TRBJ segments. TCRdb analysed the multiplex PCR reads with MiXCR anew, one entry per CDR3 protein. The V and J calls follow TCRdb's processing rather than the paper's. In the table there are about 430,000 distinct CDR3 sequences, about 21% of which are singletons. The source of the sample is a study of regulatory T cells in long-lasting Graves disease. Study results and limitations: Persistent Graves' cases showed lower TCR diversity than newly diagnosed cases. Thyroid tissue went unexamined; only peripheral blood was analyzed.

This specimen was peripheral blood mononuclear cells (PBMCs), taken when the disease was refractory, from a patient treated with antithyroid drugs. The chain is built from TRBV20-1 and TRBJ1-1; unclear D gene. The clonotype comes from a female donor with Graves disease. The CDR3 DNA follows: TGCAGTGCTGCGGCAGACCCTGAACAAACTGAAGCTTTCTTT. It yields the protein CSAAADPEQTEAFF.